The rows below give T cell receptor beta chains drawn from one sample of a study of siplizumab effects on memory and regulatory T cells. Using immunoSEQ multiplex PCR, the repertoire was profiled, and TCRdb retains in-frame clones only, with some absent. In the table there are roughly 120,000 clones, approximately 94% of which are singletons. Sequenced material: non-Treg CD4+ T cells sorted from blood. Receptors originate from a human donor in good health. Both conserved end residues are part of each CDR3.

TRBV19	CASSQGFSNYEQYF
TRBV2	CASTREGGPTIGYTF
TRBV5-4	CASAKEPNSPLHF
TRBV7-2	CASSLGIGQGTEFF
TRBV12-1	CASSFERASGVPPSEQYF
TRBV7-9	CASSLNFYNEQFF
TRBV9	CASSVEALQETQYF
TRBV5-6	CASSSNGQGSSSPLHF
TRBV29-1	CSVGRTSYEQYF
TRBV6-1	CASSDRGTEAFF
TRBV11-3	CASRPRQGVDEQFF
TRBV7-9	CASSRLAGGLYNEQFF
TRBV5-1	CASSFQGTSGASTDTQYF
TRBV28	CASSSYTDTQYF
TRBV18	CAAYGQGGTEAFF
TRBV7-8	CASSSGTGTYTDTQYF
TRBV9	CASSVVGAPGETQYF
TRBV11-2	CASSLEGGKNPYEQYF
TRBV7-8	CASSSLGQGVYEQYF
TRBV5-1	CASSPGQGLYNEKLFF
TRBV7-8	CASSLEGMRGYTF
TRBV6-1	CASTLGLAPQNIQYF
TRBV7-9	CASSLAGTVPGYTF
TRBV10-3	CAISRLAGGGTSGNEQFF
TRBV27	CASSPRTSGRAFNNEQFF
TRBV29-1	CSVEKSEIQYF
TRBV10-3	CAISDRTSGSLETQYF
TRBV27	CASSLWGAAGEQFF
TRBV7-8	CASSLSQASNQPQHF
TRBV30	CASRDRPSYEQYF
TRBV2	CASTGQAGTEAFF
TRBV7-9	CASSLVGVTEAFF
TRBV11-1	CASTPVAGGREQFF
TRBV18	CASSPEDSNQPQHF
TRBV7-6	CASSLSVQGPSSYEQYF
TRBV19	CASSSVLQETQYF
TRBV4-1	CASSQVENTEAFF
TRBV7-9	CASSLIRGTGELFF
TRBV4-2	CASSHTRASYEQYF
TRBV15	CATSRVPFGTRRHEQYF
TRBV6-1	CASSETNEQFF
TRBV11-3	CASSLETGKMADTQYF
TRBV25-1	CASSEFVENTEAFF
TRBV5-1	CASSLTGDQPQHF
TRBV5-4	CASSLPGQKTDTQYF
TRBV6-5	CASSYSGQGEKLFF
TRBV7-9	CASSQGPEGQPQHF
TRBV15	CATSRVLPQETQYF
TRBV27	CASSPKGGRDYGYTF
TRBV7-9	CASRSTEYAGNTIYF
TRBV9	CASSVGQGLVNEQFF
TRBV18	CASSPGAGTEAFF
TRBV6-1	CASSESSYEQYF
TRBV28	CASSLGAFLSYEQYF
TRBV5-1	CASSSDDRVKTQYF
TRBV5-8	CASSLQNNYGYTF
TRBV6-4	CASSETGDNQPQHF